What follows is one T cell receptor (beta chain) and its context. Its target is unknown. V lost 0 bases, J lost 0 bases, and 8 bases lay in between. This CDR3 is built from 15 residues. Germline V gives CDR1 SGHRS, CDR2 YFSETQ. This sample stems from a study of blood T cells in healthy people across ages. Through a sample-barcoded 5' primer and a J-beta primer mix, a second PCR was run for about 6 to 12 cycles. TCRdb recomputed calls from the 5' RACE reads with MiXCR, one row per CDR3 protein. The sample carries approximately 1.5 million distinct CDR3 sequences, 34% recorded once. Study-wide results and caveats: A strong correlation was found between TCR beta diversity and the percentage of naive T cells.

This receptor was taken from a woman between 25 and 40 years old in good health. Sequencing used blood. The chain combines TRBV5-1 with TRBJ2-3; D is undetermined. CDR3 sequence: CASSLAKSSTDTQYF. CDR3 nucleotide sequence: TGCGCCAGCAGCTTGGCCAAGTCGAGCACAGATACGCAGTATTTT.